This T cell receptor (beta chain) is from a study of cytomegalovirus exposure and HLA in healthy donors. The wider study: Inside one of the first data releases sat 75 million to 100 million unique TCRs taken from HLA-typed donors. Study-level points and caveats: Presence/absence analysis assumed near-uniform sequencing depth across donors.

Both 60 Vbeta primers and 13 Jbeta primers went into the PCR. Per the study methods: As a later analysis found, there were 78 million or so unique TCR beta chains, of which 8.5 million to 14 million were shared. Assay: immunoSEQ multiplex PCR; the TCRdb copy retains only in-frame clones and omits some. V and J calls and clone size follow that table, whereas D and trimming were derived from the DNA. The clone table shows 75,000 to 90,000 clones, with the ten largest holding 1.3% to 1.5%. This CDR3 spans 14 amino acids. CDR1 and CDR2 (germline): KGHSH, LQKENI. Trimming removed 6 bases from V and 6 bases from J; junction bases left unmatched: 5. On this clone: Its antigen is still unknown.

Every donor was a healthy person donating bone marrow. This sequence joins TRBV18 and TRBJ1-4; the match to TRBD1 covers 9 bases. This sequence originates from a woman aged 55-69 years in good health and CMV-seronegative. The sample was PBMCs. CDR3 sequence: CASSQQGAHEKLFF. CDR3 nucleotides: TGTGCCAGCTCGCAACAGGGGGCGCATGAAAAACTGTTTTTT.